This T cell receptor beta chain was captured in a study of blood T cell repertoires in COVID-19. The wider study: Spain, Italy and the United States supplied samples that represented acute and convalescent COVID-19. The analysed material was cDNA or gDNA that came from T cells, B-cell-depleted T cells, or PBMCs.

In the original analysis: Using reference gene primer amplification, nucleated cell counts were estimated. Sequencing was performed with immunoSEQ multiplex PCR; in TCRdb, only in-frame clones are kept and a portion is missing. The V and J calls and the clone size are those of that table, but D and trimming were determined from the DNA. The table has some 91,000 clones, approximately 76% seen once; the top ten hold roughly 6.6%. This CDR3 has 15 amino acids. With 3 bases clipped from V and 2 bases from J, the junction kept 6 bases outside the gene matches. Germline V gives CDR1 SGHRS, CDR2 YFSETQ. The chain combines TRBV5-1 with TRBJ2-3; 7 bases align to TRBD1. Specimen: peripheral blood. The TCR sequence derives from a man aged 65 to 85 with acute or convalescent COVID-19. The CDR3 DNA follows: TGCGCCAGCAGCTCATCAGGGGGTCACACAGATACGCAGTATTTT. The encoded protein is CASSSSGGHTDTQYF.